Shown below are 21 T cell receptor beta chains from a single sample sequenced in a study of blood T cell repertoires in COVID-19. TCRdb's table, derived via immunoSEQ multiplex PCR, lists solely in-frame clones and lacks some. This sample yields tens of thousands of clones, of which 70% to 85% are seen a single time; about 3.8% belongs to the top ten. The sample consisted of peripheral blood. Every receptor here comes from a woman aged 60 to 75 with acute or convalescent COVID-19.

The chain couples TRBV6-6 to TRBJ2-7, with 8 bases identical to TRBD1. The CDR3 has 16 residues. CDR1 MNHNY and CDR2 SVGAGI come from the germline V gene (reference sequence). V dropped 0 bases and J dropped 5; count of bases not matched to a gene: 9. The CDR3 here is CASSYSNSRGLDEQYF. The CDR3, as DNA: TGTGCCAGCAGTTACTCGAATAGCAGGGGGCTCGACGAGCAGTACTTC.

The V and J genes are TRBV6-6 and TRBJ1-1, with D perhaps TRBD1 (6 bases). Looked up from germline, CDR1 is MNHNY and CDR2 is SVGAGI (reference sequence). The V gene lost 2 bases and the J gene lost 1 base, with 11 bases spanning the gap. This CDR3 is built from 15 residues. The CDR3 DNA reads TGTGCCAGCAGTTACGCAGGGGCAGGGAACACTGAAGCTTTCTTT. Its translation: CASSYAGAGNTEAFF.

The chain couples TRBV11-3 to TRBJ2-2; the match to TRBD2 covers 11 bases. This CDR3 contains 19 residues. Germline values: CDR1 SGHNT, CDR2 YENEEA. Losses at the gene ends were 2 bases for V and 1 base for J; bases not matched to a gene: 9. The CDR3 nucleotides are TGTGCCAGCAGCTTAATATTTGGCCTAGCGGGAGGGAACACCGGGGAGCTGTTTTTT. Encoded protein: CASSLIFGLAGGNTGELFF.

The chain employs TRBV2 and TRBJ2-1, with TRBD2 matching 9 bases. From germline, CDR1 is SNHLY and CDR2 FYNNEI. Germline trimming cut 10 bases from V and 7 bases from J; bases unmatched to any gene: 8. The CDR3 is 13 amino acids. The CDR3 loop is CATEDLAGNEQFF. The CDR3 DNA sequence: TGTGCCACCGAGGACCTAGCGGGAAATGAGCAGTTCTTC.

The chain carries TRBV11-1 and TRBJ2-3, with 7 bases matching TRBD2. The CDR3 runs 16 residues. Trimming took 4 bases from V and 3 from J; bases not matched to a gene: 10. Germline CDR1 and CDR2: SGHAT and FQDESV (reference sequence). This CDR3 is CASSSGRLAVTDTQYF. The CDR3 DNA follows: TGTGCCAGCAGCTCCGGGCGGCTAGCGGTAACAGATACGCAGTATTTT.

Written as DNA, the CDR3 is TGTGCCAGCAGCTTCCTGGGACTAGCGGGAGGGCGCACCTACAATGAGCAGTTCTTC. The encoded protein is CASSFLGLAGGRTYNEQFF. V usage is TRBV7-9 and J usage is TRBJ2-1, with 16 nucleotides matching TRBD2. The CDR3 length is 19 residues. CDR1 is SEHNR and CDR2 is FQNEAQ in the germline V gene (reference sequence). With 3 bases clipped from V and 2 bases from J, the junction kept 7 bases outside the gene matches.

The CDR3 DNA reads as TGCAGCGTTGGAATAGGGGTAGGCTATGGCTACACCTTC. Protein sequence: CSVGIGVGYGYTF. V usage is TRBV29-1 and J usage is TRBJ1-2, with D possibly matching TRBD1 (5 bases). The V end lost 4 bases, the J end lost 4 bases, and 13 bases lay between the germline ends. Germline V gene data show CDR1 as SQVTM and CDR2 as ANQGSEA. The CDR3 has 13 amino acids. The full variable domain, completed using reference TRBV29-1 and TRBJ1-2, is SAVISQKPSRDICQRGTSLTIQCQVDSQVTMMFWYRQQPGQSLTLIATANQGSEATYESGFVIDKFPISRPNLTFSTLTVSNMSPEDSSIYLCSVGIGVGYGYTFGSGTRLTVV.

The genes are TRBV18 and TRBJ1-5; D is possibly TRBD1 (5 bases). This CDR3 comprises 15 residues. The V gene lost 8 bases and the J gene lost 0 bases, with 14 bases spanning the gap. CDR1 is KGHSH and CDR2 is LQKENI in the germline V gene. The chain's CDR3 is CASALDSYSNQPQHF. CDR3 DNA sequence: TGTGCCAGCGCGCTAGACAGTTATAGCAATCAGCCCCAGCATTTT.

The rearrangement links TRBV7-2 to TRBJ1-2; 9 bases are shared with TRBD1. Germline V gene sequence: CDR1 SGHTA, CDR2 FQGNSA. V shed 5 bases, J shed 7 bases, and the junction held 8 bases outside the gene matches. The CDR3 sequence is 14 residues long. CDR3 protein: CASSSGQGIGGYTF. The DNA for the CDR3 is TGTGCCAGCAGCAGCGGACAGGGGATCGGTGGCTACACCTTC.

The chain recombines TRBV5-1 with TRBJ2-1, with 10 bases identical to TRBD2. This CDR3 region has 15 residues. V gave up 4 bases and J gave up 5 bases; unmatched junction bases: 6. The germline gives CDR1 SGHRS, CDR2 YFSETQ. The CDR3 nucleotides are TGCGCCAGCAGCCCTTGGACTAGCGGAAACAATGAGCAGTTCTTC. It codes for CASSPWTSGNNEQFF.

This sequence joins TRBV9 and TRBJ1-2; TRBD1 matches 9 bases. This CDR3 spans 15 amino acids. Losses at the gene ends were 3 bases for V and 2 bases for J; bases not matched to a gene: 5. Germline V gives CDR1 SGDLS, CDR2 YYNGEE. CDR3: CASSASGQGNYGYTF. CDR3 coding DNA: TGTGCCAGCAGCGCCTCAGGACAGGGGAACTATGGCTACACCTTC.

This clone turned up a few times. The gene calls are TRBV4-1 and TRBJ1-4; 8 bases map to TRBD1. With V trimmed by 0 bases and J by 14 bases, 17 bases remained unmatched. CDR1 is MGHRA and CDR2 is YSYEKL in the germline V gene. This CDR3 region has 17 residues. The CDR3 loop reads CASSQEQGDRRRRRLFF. The CDR3 DNA reads as TGCGCCAGCAGCCAAGAGCAGGGGGACAGGAGGCGCAGGAGGCTGTTTTTT.

This chain joins TRBV5-1 and TRBJ1-2; D unclear. CDR1 is SGHRS and CDR2 is YFSETQ in the germline V gene. V dropped 1 base and J dropped 7 bases, with 14 bases sitting between them. The CDR3 is made up of 14 amino acids. CDR3 protein: CASSLPSPSRGYTF. CDR3 nucleotide sequence: TGCGCCAGCAGCTTGCCGAGCCCTTCGCGTGGCTACACCTTC.

This clone was counted between two and nine times. The CDR3 bases are TGTGCCAGCAGCTTGGGGCCTAGCGACTCCTACAATGAGCAGTTCTTC. It specifies CASSLGPSDSYNEQFF. The rearrangement joins TRBV5-4 to TRBJ2-1, with D maybe TRBD2 (6 bases). The CDR3 totals 16 residues. Germline values: CDR1 SGHNT, CDR2 YYREEE (reference sequence). Trimming took 0 bases from V and 0 from J, leaving 10 bases between them. Full variable domain (outside the CDR3, taken from reference TRBV5-4 and TRBJ2-1): ETGVTQSPTHLIKTRGQQVTLRCSSQSGHNTVSWYQQALGQGPQFIFQYYREEENGRGNFPPRFSGLQFPNYSSELNVNALELDDSALYLCASSLGPSDSYNEQFFGPGTRLTVL.

This chain connects TRBV11-3 to TRBJ2-1, with TRBD2 identical over 9 bases. The CDR3 spans 17 residues. Germline values: CDR1 SGHNT, CDR2 YENEEA. V lost 0 bases, J lost 4 bases, and 7 bases stayed unmatched. The CDR3 coding sequence is TGTGCCAGCAGCTTAGATCTACTAGCGGGTAGGTACAATGAGCAGTTCTTC. Translation: CASSLDLLAGRYNEQFF.

The V and J genes are TRBV6-6 and TRBJ2-1; D might be TRBD2 (7 bases). Per the germline V gene, CDR1 is MNHNY and CDR2 is SVGAGI (reference sequence). The CDR3 runs to 15 residues. The V end was cut by 5 bases, the J end by 5 bases, with 16 bases between. The DNA for the CDR3 is TGTGCCAGCAGTCCCGAAGGGGGGGCCCACAATGAGCAGTTCTTC. Its translation: CASSPEGGAHNEQFF.

The count of this clone is one. The rearrangement joins TRBV5-1 to TRBJ1-4; weak D call: TRBD1 (6 bases). The ends were cut back, 1 base at V and 8 bases at J, with 15 bases in the middle. The CDR3 covers 15 residues. Germline CDR1 reads SGHRS; CDR2 reads YFSETQ. CDR3 in amino acids: CASSLLQGSGEKLFF. The CDR3 DNA is TGCGCCAGCAGCTTGTTACAGGGATCAGGGGAAAAACTGTTTTTT.

The chain has TRBV18 and TRBJ2-5, with D unresolved. Germline V gene sequence: CDR1 KGHSH, CDR2 LQKENI. The V gene lost 6 bases and the J gene lost 2 bases, with 4 bases spanning the gap. The CDR3 spans 11 residues. The CDR3 reads CASSLQETQYF. In DNA form, the CDR3 reads TGTGCCAGCTCTCTACAAGAGACCCAGTACTTC.

The chain is built from TRBV5-6 and TRBJ1-5; 8 nucleotides align to TRBD1. The V gene end was trimmed by 4 bases and the J gene end by 5 bases; junction bases not matched to a gene: 8. This CDR3 is 15 amino acids long. The V gene's germline CDR1 is SGHDT and CDR2 YYEEEE. This CDR3 reads CASSRGQGWDQPQHF. The CDR3 DNA is TGTGCCAGCAGCAGAGGACAGGGCTGGGATCAGCCCCAGCATTTT.

The rearrangement links TRBV3-1 (or the pseudogene TRBV3-2) to TRBJ1-2, with D unclear. This CDR3 comprises 14 residues. The V end lost 1 base, the J end lost 7 bases, and 13 bases lay between the germline ends. Germline V CDR1 and CDR2: LGHDT, YNNKEL (reference sequence). In nucleotides, the CDR3 is TGTGCCAGCAGCCAAGGACGGATTTGGAGTGGCTACACCTTC. Translated: CASSQGRIWSGYTF.

The chain recombines TRBV7-6 with TRBJ2-2; 11 nucleotides agree with TRBD2. Germline V gene sequence: CDR1 SGHVS, CDR2 FNYEAQ. With 5 bases clipped from V and 4 bases from J, the junction kept 9 bases outside the gene matches. This CDR3 contains 17 residues. The DNA for the CDR3 is TGTGCCAGCAGCCCAGTAGCGGGAGGGCCGTTCACCGGGGAGCTGTTTTTT. This translates into CASSPVAGGPFTGELFF.